This entry lists 32 T cell receptor beta chains sequenced from one sample in a study of control samples from healthy donors and cancer patients. The assay was immunoSEQ multiplex PCR, and TCRdb's table has in-frame clones only and misses some. This table has about 86,000 clones, over 85% appearing once. Source material: blood. These receptor sequences come from a woman between 25 and 40 years old in good health.

This rearrangement joins TRBV9 to TRBJ1-2; no definite D call. Germline CDR1 reads SGDLS; CDR2 reads YYNGEE. Trimming left V 0 bases short and J 8 bases short, with 17 bases between. CDR3 length: 15 amino acids. CDR3 sequence: CASSVVSSGQGGYTF. The CDR3, as DNA: TGTGCCAGCAGCGTAGTTTCAAGCGGGCAAGGGGGCTACACCTTC.

This clone was counted a few times. CDR3 sequence: CASSRSGGTDTQYF. The CDR3 nucleotides are TGTGCCAGCAGTCGAAGCGGGGGCACAGATACGCAGTATTTT. The chain uses TRBV3-1 (or the pseudogene TRBV3-2) and TRBJ2-3; 7 bases are shared with TRBD2. The CDR3 totals 14 residues. J lost 1 base, V lost 6 bases, and 4 bases had no gene match. Germline CDR1 and CDR2: LGHDT and YNNKEL (reference sequence).

V usage is TRBV4-2 and J usage is TRBJ2-1; weak D call: TRBD1 (5 bases). The CDR3 has 16 amino acids. Trimming pared 4 bases from V and 1 base from J, leaving 14 bases between. Looked up from germline, CDR1 is LGHNA and CDR2 is YNFKEQ. CDR3 nucleotides: TGTGCCAGCAGCCCCCGACAGCGAACGTCCTACAATGAGCAGTTCTTC. Amino acid sequence: CASSPRQRTSYNEQFF.

The V and J genes are TRBV25-1 and TRBJ1-1, with D unresolved. Germline CDR1 is MGHDK and CDR2 is SYGVNS. The CDR3 runs to 12 residues. V was clipped by 9 bases and J by 0 bases, with 8 bases between them. This CDR3 is CASKNMNTEAFF. DNA for the CDR3: TGTGCCAGTAAAAATATGAACACTGAAGCTTTCTTT.

The chain couples TRBV7-9 to TRBJ2-3; 10 bases line up with TRBD2. The germline gives CDR1 SEHNR, CDR2 FQNEAQ (reference sequence). Germline trimming cut 0 bases from V and 0 bases from J; bases unmatched to any gene: 9. The CDR3 is made up of 19 amino acids. The CDR3 DNA sequence: TGTGCCAGCAGCTTAGCCTTAGCGGGAGGCCCCACTAGCACAGATACGCAGTATTTT. It specifies CASSLALAGGPTSTDTQYF.

The chain is built from TRBV2 and TRBJ1-5; D is ambiguous. Germline V CDR1 and CDR2: SNHLY, FYNNEI. Trimming left V 6 bases short and J 4 bases short, with 19 bases between. This CDR3 region has 16 residues. As DNA, the CDR3 is TGTGCCAGCAGACTAGGACGGGCTGTTTTGAATCAGCCCCAGCATTTT. It yields the protein CASRLGRAVLNQPQHF.

The V call is TRBV4-1, the J call TRBJ1-2, with unresolved D. Germline CDR1 and CDR2: MGHRA and YSYEKL. There are 14 residues in the CDR3. The V and J ends lost 1 base and 6 bases respectively, with 12 bases between them. The CDR3 sequence is CASSQVEGLNGYTF. The CDR3 DNA follows: TGCGCCAGCAGCCAAGTTGAAGGATTGAATGGCTACACCTTC.

In its sample, this clone was seen once. The chain couples TRBV7-9 to TRBJ2-1; TRBD1 might be the D (5 bases). CDR1 and CDR2 from the germline V gene are SEHNR and FQNEAQ (reference sequence). V gave up 2 bases and J gave up 6 bases, with 11 bases separating them. This CDR3 is built from 14 residues. The CDR3 sequence: CASSLLDSSNEQFF. The CDR3 nucleotides are TGTGCCAGCAGCTTACTCGACAGTTCCAATGAGCAGTTCTTC.

Details on this clone: At one of its ends the junction is not consistent with the germline gene, which may arise from a read error. V gene TRBV5-4 combines with J gene TRBJ1-2; D not resolved. Germline loops: CDR1 SGHNT, CDR2 YYREEE (reference sequence). This CDR3 has 15 residues. The CDR3 loop is CASSSNLGSLYGYIF. The CDR3 DNA sequence: TGTGCCAGCAGCTCGAATTTGGGCAGCCTCTATGGCTACATCTTC.

This clone has a single count. CDR3 coding DNA: TGTGCCAGCAGTGAAACTACCGGGCCCACCCTCCACTTT. Translated, it gives CASSETTGPTLHF. The gene calls are TRBV6-1 and TRBJ1-6; D call uncertain. Germline assignment: CDR1 MNHNS and CDR2 SASEGT. V gave up 2 bases and J gave up 14 bases, with 13 bases separating them. CDR3 length equals 13 residues.

The CDR3 reads CASSLVRDVQETQYF. The CDR3 DNA reads TGTGCCAGCAGCTTAGTCCGGGACGTCCAAGAGACCCAGTACTTC. The chain uses TRBV7-2 and TRBJ2-5; D could derive from TRBD1 or TRBD2 (5 bases each). The CDR3 has 15 residues. Germline CDR1 reads SGHTA; CDR2 reads FQGNSA. The germline V and J ends were trimmed by 1 base and 1 base, with 10 bases remaining between them. The full variable domain, its missing parts supplied by reference TRBV7-2 and TRBJ2-5, is GAGVSQSPSNKVTEKGKDVELRCDPISGHTALYWYRQSLGQGLEFLIYFQGNSAPDKSGLPSDRFSAERTGGSVSTLTIQRTQQEDSAVYLCASSLVRDVQETQYFGPGTRLLVL.

V is TRBV19 and J is TRBJ1-4; 8 bases map to TRBD1. Germline-derived CDR1 and CDR2 are LNHDA and SQIVND (reference sequence). The CDR3 contains 16 residues. V shed 7 bases, J shed 0 bases, and the junction held 7 bases outside the gene matches. CDR3 nucleotide sequence: TGTGCCAGTACCCACAGGGGGGGGACAACTAATGAAAAACTGTTTTTT. Amino acids: CASTHRGGTTNEKLFF.

The rearrangement links TRBV19 to TRBJ1-5; D unresolved. This CDR3 region has 14 residues. From germline, CDR1 is LNHDA and CDR2 SQIVND (reference sequence). V lost 3 bases, J lost 6 bases, and 12 bases lay in between. CDR3 sequence reads: CASSISGLGQPQHF. The CDR3 region has the DNA TGTGCCAGTAGTATTTCAGGCCTGGGTCAGCCCCAGCATTTT. The full variable domain, rest sourced from reference TRBV19 and TRBJ1-5, is DGGITQSPKYLFRKEGQNVTLSCEQNLNHDAMYWYRQDPGQGLRLIYYSQIVNDFQKGDIAEGYSVSREKKESFPLTVTSAQKNPTAFYLCASSISGLGQPQHFGDGTRLSIL.

The gene calls are TRBV18 and TRBJ1-6; TRBD1 aligns across 8 bases. CDR1 is KGHSH, CDR2 LQKENI, per germline. V trimming: 0 bases; J trimming: 13 bases; junction bases outside the gene matches: 11. The CDR3 has 16 amino acids. Here the CDR3 reads CASSPPGTGRGAPLHF. The CDR3 DNA reads TGTGCCAGCTCACCACCCGGGACAGGACGTGGCGCCCCCCTCCACTTT. The full variable domain, with the rest looked up from reference TRBV18 and TRBJ1-6, is NAGVMQNPRHLVRRRGQEARLRCSPMKGHSHVYWYRQLPEEGLKFMVYLQKENIIDESGMPKERFSAEFPKEGPSILRIQQVVRGDSAAYFCASSPPGTGRGAPLHFGNGTRLTVT.

V is TRBV11-2 and J is TRBJ1-4, with 7 bases identical to TRBD1. The trim removed 6 bases at V and 5 bases at J, leaving 9 bases unmatched. Germline V lookup: CDR1 SGHAT, CDR2 FQNNGV. This CDR3 spans 15 amino acids. For the CDR3, the DNA is TGTGCCAGCAGACGTCCGGGACAGAGAAATGAAAAACTGTTTTTT. Protein: CASRRPGQRNEKLFF. Combining the CDR3 with reference TRBV11-2 and TRBJ1-4 gives the whole variable domain EAGVAQSPRYKIIEKRQSVAFWCNPISGHATLYWYQQILGQGPKLLIQFQNNGVVDDSQLPKDRFSAERLKGVDSTLKIQPAKLEDSAVYLCASRRPGQRNEKLFFGSGTQLSVL.

This sequence joins TRBV5-4 and TRBJ1-1, with TRBD1 as a possible D gene (6 bases). V was shortened by 2 bases and J by 5 bases, with 10 bases between the two germline ends. The germline V gene has CDR1 SGHNT and CDR2 YYREEE (reference sequence). The CDR3 covers 13 residues. CDR3 residues: CASSFPDRTEAFF. The CDR3 coding sequence is TGTGCCAGCAGCTTCCCGGACAGAACTGAAGCTTTCTTT.

This clone was recorded once. This chain links TRBV5-1 with TRBJ2-5; 8 bases match TRBD2. Per germline, CDR1 SGHRS and CDR2 YFSETQ. The CDR3 is made up of 14 amino acids. Unmatched junction bases numbered 4, after V lost 4 bases and J lost 2 bases. The CDR3 coding sequence is TGCGCCAGCAGCGAACGGGGGGGACAAGAGACCCAGTACTTC. Protein sequence: CASSERGGQETQYF.

The chain links TRBV5-6 to TRBJ2-7, with 7 positions matching TRBD1. The CDR3 consists of 14 residues. J lost 5 bases, V lost 2 bases, and 7 bases had no gene match. The germline CDR1 and CDR2 sequences are SGHDT and YYEEEE. The CDR3: CASSFYRGVHEQYF. The DNA of the CDR3 is TGTGCCAGCAGCTTTTACAGGGGCGTCCACGAGCAGTACTTC.

J is TRBJ2-2 and V is TRBV9, with 8 bases lining up with TRBD2. Germline CDR1 SGDLS, CDR2 YYNGEE. Trimming removed 2 bases from V and 0 bases from J; junction bases left unmatched: 3. The CDR3 runs 16 residues. The CDR3 sequence is CASSVLAGTNTGELFF. The CDR3 DNA is TGTGCCAGCAGCGTGTTAGCGGGAACGAACACCGGGGAGCTGTTTTTT.

The count of this clone is one. The chain has TRBV7-9 and TRBJ2-1; 12 positions agree with TRBD2. V lost 6 bases and J lost 4; bases outside the gene matches: 7. Germline assignment: CDR1 SEHNR and CDR2 FQNEAQ (reference sequence). This CDR3 spans 16 amino acids. CDR3 residues: CASSKLAGGTYNEQFF. The CDR3 nucleotides read TGTGCCAGCAGTAAACTAGCGGGAGGAACTTACAATGAGCAGTTCTTC.

This clone was seen once. This chain links TRBV6-1 with TRBJ1-3; no firm D call. Trimming shortened V by 7 bases and J by 2 bases, and 9 bases separated the two germline ends. Germline assignment: CDR1 MNHNS and CDR2 SASEGT. The CDR3 totals 13 residues. In DNA form, the CDR3 reads TGTGCCAGCATTACAAACACTGGAAACACCATATATTTT. Its protein is CASITNTGNTIYF.

The chain is built from TRBV6-5 and TRBJ1-2; perhaps TRBD1 as D (6 bases). V was trimmed by 7 bases and J by 0 bases, leaving 15 bases between them. Germline CDR1 reads MNHEY; CDR2 reads SVGAGI. The CDR3 sequence is 15 residues long. For the CDR3, the DNA is TGTGCCAGCAAAAAAGGGGGATCGGCTAACTATGGCTACACCTTC. This sequence encodes CASKKGGSANYGYTF.

V gene TRBV18 combines with J gene TRBJ2-5; 8 bases are a match to TRBD1. Germline assignment: CDR1 KGHSH and CDR2 LQKENI. Trimming removed 3 bases from V and 6 bases from J; junction bases left unmatched: 12. The CDR3 length is 16 residues. DNA of the CDR3: TGTGCCAGCTCACCTACTGTGGACAGGGCGGGGAAGACCCAGTACTTC. Translation gives CASSPTVDRAGKTQYF.

The CDR3 region is CASSEKAGFPSEQYF. DNA for the CDR3: TGTGCCAGCAGTGAAAAGGCAGGGTTCCCCTCCGAGCAGTACTTC. The V and J genes are TRBV6-1 and TRBJ2-7; the D gene is possibly TRBD1 (5 bases). V lost 2 bases and J 6 bases, leaving 17 bases between the germline ends. Germline V gives CDR1 MNHNS, CDR2 SASEGT. CDR3 length: 15 amino acids.

The V call is TRBV12-5, the J call TRBJ1-5; D is uncertain. Deletions cut 3 bases from V and 0 bases from J, with 9 bases between. This CDR3 contains 15 residues. Germline V gene lookup returns CDR1 LGHNT and CDR2 FRNRAP. CDR3 in amino acids: CASGLDDNSNQPQHF. CDR3 bases: TGTGCTAGTGGTTTAGACGACAATAGCAATCAGCCCCAGCATTTT.

The CDR3: CASSPLAGANTGELFF. Here the CDR3 DNA reads TGTGCCAGCTCACCACTAGCGGGGGCGAACACCGGGGAGCTGTTTTTT. The rearrangement joins TRBV18 to TRBJ2-2, with TRBD2 matching over 9 bases. J gave up 0 bases and V 1 base, and 0 bases lay outside the gene matches. The CDR3 covers 16 residues. CDR1 KGHSH and CDR2 LQKENI come from the germline V gene.

The chain links TRBV6-5 to TRBJ1-3; D gene uncertain. The V end was cut by 6 bases, the J end by 0 bases, with 12 bases between. This CDR3 contains 15 residues. Germline-derived CDR1 and CDR2 are MNHEY and SVGAGI. CDR3 coding DNA: TGTGCCAGCAGCCGGGAACGGAACTCTGGAAACACCATATATTTT. This encodes CASSRERNSGNTIYF.

The rearrangement joins TRBV19 to TRBJ1-5; D is uncertain. Per germline, CDR1 LNHDA and CDR2 SQIVND (reference sequence). V was trimmed by 3 bases and J by 1 base, leaving 10 bases between them. The CDR3 loop spans 15 amino acids. The CDR3 region is CASSITLGSNQPQHF. The CDR3 DNA reads as TGTGCCAGTAGTATTACTTTAGGGAGCAATCAGCCCCAGCATTTT.

This rearrangement joins TRBV4-1 to TRBJ1-5, with D unresolved. Trimming cost V 0 bases and J 4 bases, with 13 bases left between them. Per germline, CDR1 MGHRA and CDR2 YSYEKL. There are 16 residues in the CDR3. CDR3 sequence (DNA): TGCGCCAGCAGCCAAGATGGCGGGCTCGGGAATCAGCCCCAGCATTTT. Translated: CASSQDGGLGNQPQHF.

The V gene is TRBV27, the J gene TRBJ1-2; TRBD1 is a possible D gene (6 bases). CDR3 size: 16 residues. With 5 bases removed from V and 4 bases from J, the gap between germline ends came to 20 bases. The germline CDR1 and CDR2 sequences are MNHEY and SMNVEV (reference sequence). CDR3 amino acids: CASSGSGSGALYGYTF. The CDR3 bases are TGTGCCAGCAGTGGGTCGGGGTCAGGGGCCCTCTATGGCTACACCTTC.

V is TRBV2 and J is TRBJ2-1; the match to TRBD2 covers 8 bases. The CDR3 has 14 residues. Germline CDR1 is SNHLY and CDR2 is FYNNEI. V gave up 6 bases and J gave up 8 bases; unmatched junction bases: 9. This CDR3 reads CASRLIAGSYEQFF. The CDR3 DNA is TGTGCCAGCAGATTGATAGCGGGGAGCTATGAGCAGTTCTTC.

This clone came up once. This chain connects TRBV12-3 or TRBV12-4 to TRBJ1-2, with D hard to call. V was cut by 6 bases and J by 8 bases, with 13 bases left in between. The CDR3 has 12 residues. DNA of the CDR3: TGTGCCAGCAGCCCCGGTGAGGGAGGCTACACCTTC. This sequence encodes CASSPGEGGYTF.